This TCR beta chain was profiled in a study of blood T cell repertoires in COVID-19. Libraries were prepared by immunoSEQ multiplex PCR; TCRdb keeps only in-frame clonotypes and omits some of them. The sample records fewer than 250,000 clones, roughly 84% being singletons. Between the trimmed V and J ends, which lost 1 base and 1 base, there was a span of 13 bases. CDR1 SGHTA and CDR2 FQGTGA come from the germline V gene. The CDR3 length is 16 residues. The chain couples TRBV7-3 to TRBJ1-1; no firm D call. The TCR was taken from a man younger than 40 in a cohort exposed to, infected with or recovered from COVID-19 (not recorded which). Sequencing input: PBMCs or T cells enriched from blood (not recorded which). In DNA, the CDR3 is TGTGCCAGCAGCTTAAATAGTCTAGGAAGGAACACTGAAGCTTTCTTT. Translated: CASSLNSLGRNTEAFF.